This T cell receptor (beta chain) comes out of a study of blood T cell repertoires in COVID-19. Study background: Some COVID-19 samples were acute and others convalescent; all came from the United States, Italy and Spain.

Per the original methods: Amplification of reference gene primers provided the estimated nucleated cell counts. The method was immunoSEQ multiplex PCR; TCRdb's version includes in-frame clones alone and lacks a portion of them. Clonal size and the V and J genes are those of that table, whereas D and trimming came from the DNA. The top ten clones hold 6.3% of a sample with 75,000 to 95,000 clones, about 86% of them seen once. This CDR3 has 15 amino acids. The germline V gene has CDR1 MNHEY and CDR2 SVGAGI. The V end was cut by 6 bases, the J end by 8 bases, with 19 bases between. The clonotype was recovered from a man aged 60 to 75 with acute or convalescent COVID-19. V and J are TRBV6-5 and TRBJ1-4; D might be TRBD1 (6 bases). Material for sequencing was peripheral blood. CDR3 residues: CASSTGSRGIEKLFF. CDR3 nucleotides: TGTGCCAGCAGCACAGGTTCGAGGGGGATCGAAAAACTGTTTTTT.